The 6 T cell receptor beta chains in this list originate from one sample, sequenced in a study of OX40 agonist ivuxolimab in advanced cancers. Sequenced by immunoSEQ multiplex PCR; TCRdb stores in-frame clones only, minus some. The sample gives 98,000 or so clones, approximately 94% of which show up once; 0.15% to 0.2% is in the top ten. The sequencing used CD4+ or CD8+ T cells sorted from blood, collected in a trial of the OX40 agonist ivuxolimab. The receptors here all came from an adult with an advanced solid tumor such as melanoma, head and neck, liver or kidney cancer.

DNA of the CDR3: TGTGCCAGCAGCCCCCTAGCGGGGGGGCCGGGGTCCGAGACCCAGTACTTC. Amino acid sequence: CASSPLAGGPGSETQYF. This chain links TRBV27 with TRBJ2-5; 12 positions match TRBD2. CDR1 is MNHEY and CDR2 is SMNVEV in the germline V gene (reference sequence). With V trimmed by 6 bases and J by 5 bases, 13 bases remained unmatched. The CDR3 runs to 17 residues.

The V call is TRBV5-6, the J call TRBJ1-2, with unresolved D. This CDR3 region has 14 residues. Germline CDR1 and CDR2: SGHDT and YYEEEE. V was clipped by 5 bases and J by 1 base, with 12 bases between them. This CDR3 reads CASRHEGFNYGYTF. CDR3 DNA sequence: TGTGCCAGCAGACACGAGGGATTTAACTATGGCTACACCTTC.

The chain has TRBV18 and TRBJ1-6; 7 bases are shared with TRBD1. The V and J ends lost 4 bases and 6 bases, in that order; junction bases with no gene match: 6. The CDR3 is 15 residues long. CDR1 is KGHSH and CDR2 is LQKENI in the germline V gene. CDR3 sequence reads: CASSRNRGGNSPLHF. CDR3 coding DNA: TGTGCCAGCTCACGAAACAGGGGTGGTAATTCACCCCTCCACTTT.

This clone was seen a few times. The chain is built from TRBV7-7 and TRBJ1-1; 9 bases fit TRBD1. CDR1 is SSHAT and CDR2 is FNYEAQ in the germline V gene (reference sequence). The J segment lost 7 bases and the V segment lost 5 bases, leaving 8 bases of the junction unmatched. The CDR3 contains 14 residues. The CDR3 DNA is TGTGCCAGCAGCCCCTCCAGACAGGGGGGTGAAGCTTTCTTT. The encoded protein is CASSPSRQGGEAFF.

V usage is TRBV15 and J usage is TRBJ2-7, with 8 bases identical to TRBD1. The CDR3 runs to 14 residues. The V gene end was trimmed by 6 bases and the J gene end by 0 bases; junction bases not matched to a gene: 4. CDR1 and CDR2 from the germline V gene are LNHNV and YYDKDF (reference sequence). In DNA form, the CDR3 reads TGTGCCACCAGGGACGACAGGGGCTCCTACGAGCAGTACTTC. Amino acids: CATRDDRGSYEQYF.

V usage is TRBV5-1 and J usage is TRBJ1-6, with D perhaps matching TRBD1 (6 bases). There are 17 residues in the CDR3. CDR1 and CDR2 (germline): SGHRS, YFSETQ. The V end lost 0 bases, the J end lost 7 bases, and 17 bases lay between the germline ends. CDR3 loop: CASSLASGAGVNSPLHF. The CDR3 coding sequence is TGCGCCAGCAGCTTGGCCTCGGGGGCAGGGGTCAATTCACCCCTCCACTTT.